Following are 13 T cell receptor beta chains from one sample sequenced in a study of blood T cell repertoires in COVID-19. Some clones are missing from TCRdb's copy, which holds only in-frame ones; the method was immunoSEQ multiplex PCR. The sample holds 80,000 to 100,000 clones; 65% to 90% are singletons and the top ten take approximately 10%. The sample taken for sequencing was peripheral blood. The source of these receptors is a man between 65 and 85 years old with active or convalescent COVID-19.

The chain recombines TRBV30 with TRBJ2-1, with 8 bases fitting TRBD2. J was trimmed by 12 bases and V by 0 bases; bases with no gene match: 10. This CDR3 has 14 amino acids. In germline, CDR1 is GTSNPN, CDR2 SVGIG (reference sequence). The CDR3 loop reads CAWSVRLAGHGQFF. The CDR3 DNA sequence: TGTGCCTGGAGTGTACGGCTAGCGGGTCACGGGCAGTTCTTC. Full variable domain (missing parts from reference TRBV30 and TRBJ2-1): SQTIHQWPATLVQPVGSPLSLECTVEGTSNPNLYWYRQAAGRGLQLLFYSVGIGQISSEVPQNLSASRPQDRQFILSSKKLLLSDSGFYLCAWSVRLAGHGQFFGPGTRLTVL.

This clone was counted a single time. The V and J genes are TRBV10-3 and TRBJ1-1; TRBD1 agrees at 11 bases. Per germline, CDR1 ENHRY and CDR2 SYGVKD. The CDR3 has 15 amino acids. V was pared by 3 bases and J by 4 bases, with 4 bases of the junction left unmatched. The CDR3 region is CAISDLDRGPTEAFF. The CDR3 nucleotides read TGTGCCATCAGTGATTTGGACAGGGGGCCCACTGAAGCTTTCTTT.

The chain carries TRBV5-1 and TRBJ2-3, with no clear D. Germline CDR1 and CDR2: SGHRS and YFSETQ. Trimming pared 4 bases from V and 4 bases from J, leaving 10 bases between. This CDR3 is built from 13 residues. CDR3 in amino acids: CASSPRSADTQYF. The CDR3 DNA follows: TGCGCCAGCAGCCCGAGAAGCGCAGATACGCAGTATTTT. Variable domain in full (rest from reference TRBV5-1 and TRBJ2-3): KAGVTQTPRYLIKTRGQQVTLSCSPISGHRSVSWYQQTPGQGLQFLFEYFSETQRNKGNFPGRFSGRQFSNSRSEMNVSTLELGDSALYLCASSPRSADTQYFGPGTRLTVL.

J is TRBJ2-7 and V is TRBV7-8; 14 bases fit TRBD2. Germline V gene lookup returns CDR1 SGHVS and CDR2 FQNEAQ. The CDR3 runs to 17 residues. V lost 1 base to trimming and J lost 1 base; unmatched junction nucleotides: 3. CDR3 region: CASSLEWTSGGSYEQYF. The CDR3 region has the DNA TGTGCCAGCAGCTTAGAATGGACTAGCGGGGGGTCCTACGAGCAGTACTTC.

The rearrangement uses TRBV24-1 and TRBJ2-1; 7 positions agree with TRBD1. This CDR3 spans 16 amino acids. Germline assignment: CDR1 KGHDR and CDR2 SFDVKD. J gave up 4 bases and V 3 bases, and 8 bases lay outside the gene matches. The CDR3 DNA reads TGTGCCACCAGTGATACGACCTCGGGACAGTACAATGAGCAGTTCTTC. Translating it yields CATSDTTSGQYNEQFF.

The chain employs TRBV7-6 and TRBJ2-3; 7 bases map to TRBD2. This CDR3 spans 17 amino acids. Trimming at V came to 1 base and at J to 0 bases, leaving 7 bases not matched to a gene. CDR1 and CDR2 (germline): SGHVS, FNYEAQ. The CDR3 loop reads CASSLGLAGPSTDTQYF. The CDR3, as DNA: TGTGCCAGCAGCTTAGGACTAGCCGGGCCTAGCACAGATACGCAGTATTTT.

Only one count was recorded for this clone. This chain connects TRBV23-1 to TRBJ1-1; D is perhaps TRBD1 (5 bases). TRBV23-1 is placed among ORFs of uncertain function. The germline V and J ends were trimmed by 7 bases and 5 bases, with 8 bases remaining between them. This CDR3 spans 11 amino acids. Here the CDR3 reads CASNRQTEAFF. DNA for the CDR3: TGCGCCAGCAACCGACAGACTGAAGCTTTCTTT.

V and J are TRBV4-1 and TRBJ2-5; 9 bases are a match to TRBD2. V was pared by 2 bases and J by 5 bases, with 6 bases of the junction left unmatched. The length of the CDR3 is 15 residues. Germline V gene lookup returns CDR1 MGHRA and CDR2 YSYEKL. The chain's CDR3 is CASSQRAGGPETQYF. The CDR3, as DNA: TGCGCCAGCAGCCAACGGGCGGGGGGGCCCGAGACCCAGTACTTC.

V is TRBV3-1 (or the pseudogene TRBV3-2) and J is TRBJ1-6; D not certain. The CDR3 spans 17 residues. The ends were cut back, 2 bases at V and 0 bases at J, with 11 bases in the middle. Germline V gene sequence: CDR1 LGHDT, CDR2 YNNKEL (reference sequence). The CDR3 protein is CASSQHLLPSYNSPLHF. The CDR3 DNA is TGTGCCAGCAGCCAACACCTACTACCCTCCTATAATTCACCCCTCCACTTT.

CDR3: CASSPATSRGETQYF. CDR3 bases: TGTGCCAGCAGCCCGGCCACTAGCCGAGGGGAGACCCAGTACTTC. V and J are TRBV5-4 and TRBJ2-5, with a tentative D call TRBD2 (6 bases). CDR3 length: 15 amino acids. V was clipped by 4 bases and J by 5 bases, with 18 bases between them. From germline, CDR1 is SGHNT and CDR2 YYREEE (reference sequence).

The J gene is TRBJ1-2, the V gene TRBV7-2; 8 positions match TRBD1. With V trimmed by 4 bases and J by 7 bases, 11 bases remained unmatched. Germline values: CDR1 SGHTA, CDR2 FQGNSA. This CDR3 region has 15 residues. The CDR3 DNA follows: TGTGCCAGCAGCTCCAGGGAGGGACAGGATAGTGGCTACACCTTC. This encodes CASSSREGQDSGYTF.

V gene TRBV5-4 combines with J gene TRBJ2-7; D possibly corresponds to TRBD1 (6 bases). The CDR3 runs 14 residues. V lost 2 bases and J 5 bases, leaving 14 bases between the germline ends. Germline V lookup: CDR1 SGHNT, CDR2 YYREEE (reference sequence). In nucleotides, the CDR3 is TGTGCCAGCAGCTTAGGCACAGGGACGGACGAGCAGTACTTC. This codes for CASSLGTGTDEQYF.

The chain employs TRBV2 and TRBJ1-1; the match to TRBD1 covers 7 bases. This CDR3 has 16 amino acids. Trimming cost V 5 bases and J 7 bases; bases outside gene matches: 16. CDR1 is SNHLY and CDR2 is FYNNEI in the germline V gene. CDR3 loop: CASSLTPGGIGYEAFF. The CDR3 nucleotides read TGTGCCAGCAGTCTGACGCCAGGGGGGATCGGATATGAAGCTTTCTTT.